A single sample is the source of the 30 T cell receptor beta chains below, sequenced in a study of radiation and T cells in renal cell carcinoma. Some clones are missing from TCRdb's copy, which holds only in-frame ones; the method was immunoSEQ multiplex PCR. The table includes more than 150,000 clones, roughly 87% detected once. The time point here: blood 2 weeks post-SBRT. As for treatment: 15 Gy SBRT to primary tumor, nephrectomy 4 weeks later. Sequencing used blood, obtained from a patient whose treatment included radiotherapy and nephrectomy. The receptors here all came from a woman between 45 and 60 years old with renal cell carcinoma.

The CDR3 loop is CASSLAGLRAAQYF. As DNA, the CDR3 is TGCGCCAGCAGCTTGGCCGGTTTGCGGGCGGCCCAGTACTTC. The chain uses TRBV5-1 and TRBJ2-5; tentatively, D is TRBD2 (5 bases). Trimming left V 0 bases short and J 9 bases short, with 15 bases between. CDR3 length: 14 residues. Germline CDR1 is SGHRS and CDR2 is YFSETQ.

The CDR3 spells CASSLIRVQTNEKLFF. The DNA of the CDR3 is TGCGCCAGCAGCCTCATCCGGGTGCAAACTAATGAAAAACTGTTTTTT. V usage is TRBV4-1 and J usage is TRBJ1-4, with no clear D. From germline, CDR1 is MGHRA and CDR2 YSYEKL. The CDR3 has 16 amino acids. Between the trimmed V and J ends, which lost 4 bases and 1 base, there was a span of 13 bases.

J is TRBJ1-5 and V is TRBV6-5; no clear D. Germline V gene data show CDR1 as MNHEY and CDR2 as SVGAGI. Trimming removed 2 bases from V and 6 bases from J, with 11 bases in between. The CDR3 totals 14 residues. This chain's CDR3 is CASSYAMRAQPQHF. In DNA, the CDR3 is TGTGCCAGCAGTTACGCCATGAGGGCTCAGCCCCAGCATTTT.

This chain connects TRBV14 to TRBJ2-3; D remains ambiguous. The CDR3 is made up of 16 amino acids. V lost 3 bases and J lost 0, with 13 bases in between. The V gene's germline CDR1 is SGHDN and CDR2 FVKESK. The CDR3 DNA is TGTGCCAGCAGCCAGGGTGACCTGATCAGCACAGATACGCAGTATTTT. Amino acids: CASSQGDLISTDTQYF.

This chain's CDR3 is CASSTRLAGPRETQYF. Written as DNA, the CDR3 is TGTGCCAGTAGTACCAGACTAGCGGGGCCTAGAGAGACCCAGTACTTC. V gene TRBV19 combines with J gene TRBJ2-5, with 11 bases matching TRBD2. Germline V gene sequence: CDR1 LNHDA, CDR2 SQIVND (reference sequence). This CDR3 contains 16 residues. J gave up 4 bases and V 4 bases, and 8 bases lay outside the gene matches.

CDR3 protein: CASSLERGTANTGELFF. CDR3 in DNA: TGCGCCAGCAGCTTGGAACGGGGGACCGCGAACACCGGGGAGCTGTTTTTT. V is TRBV5-1 and J is TRBJ2-2, with D possibly being TRBD2 (6 bases). The germline gives CDR1 SGHRS, CDR2 YFSETQ. V was clipped by 0 bases and J by 0 bases, with 12 bases between them. The CDR3 totals 17 residues. The full variable domain, rest sourced from reference TRBV5-1 and TRBJ2-2, is KAGVTQTPRYLIKTRGQQVTLSCSPISGHRSVSWYQQTPGQGLQFLFEYFSETQRNKGNFPGRFSGRQFSNSRSEMNVSTLELGDSALYLCASSLERGTANTGELFFGEGSRLTVL.

This rearrangement joins TRBV5-8 to TRBJ1-5; D might be TRBD1 (6 bases). Germline V lookup: CDR1 SGHTS, CDR2 YDEGEE. V shed 0 bases and J shed 4 bases, with 11 bases lying between them. The CDR3 has 15 residues. The CDR3 DNA follows: TGTGCCAGCAGCTTGGTCCAGGGGAGGAATCAGCCCCAGCATTTT. Translating gives CASSLVQGRNQPQHF.

The rearrangement links TRBV9 to TRBJ2-1; possible D gene TRBD1, 5 bases. Trimming left V 0 bases short and J 6 bases short, with 25 bases between. The CDR3 runs 19 residues. Per germline, CDR1 SGDLS and CDR2 YYNGEE. Here the CDR3 reads CASSVGFGITAQGPNEQFF. The CDR3 nucleotides are TGTGCCAGCAGCGTAGGATTTGGGATTACGGCTCAGGGCCCCAATGAGCAGTTCTTC.

The rearrangement uses TRBV7-3 and TRBJ2-5, with D possibly matching TRBD2 (6 bases). Trimming removed 6 bases at V and 5 bases at J, with 19 bases between. Germline V CDR1 and CDR2: SGHTA, FQGTGA. This CDR3 has 15 residues. The CDR3 DNA sequence: TGTGCCAGCAGTCCCTCAGGAGGGACGTTTGAGACCCAGTACTTC. It yields the protein CASSPSGGTFETQYF. Together with reference TRBV7-3 and TRBJ2-5, the CDR3 gives the full variable domain: GAGVSQTPSNKVTEKGKYVELRCDPISGHTALYWYRQSLGQGPEFLIYFQGTGAADDSGLPNDRFFAVRPEGSVSTLKIQRTERGDSAVYLCASSPSGGTFETQYFGPGTRLLVL.

V gene TRBV27 combines with J gene TRBJ1-2; D is undetermined. CDR3 length: 15 amino acids. Germline V gives CDR1 MNHEY, CDR2 SMNVEV (reference sequence). V was pared by 5 bases and J by 2 bases, with 15 bases between. CDR3 loop: CASSSLLGPNYGYTF. DNA of the CDR3: TGTGCCAGCAGTAGCCTTCTTGGGCCAAACTATGGCTACACCTTC.

The chain combines TRBV5-1 with TRBJ1-4; possible D gene TRBD1, 5 bases. V gave up 0 bases and J gave up 8 bases, with 17 bases separating them. The CDR3 length is 16 residues. Germline V CDR1 and CDR2: SGHRS, YFSETQ. CDR3 sequence: CASSLVPGNIGEKLFF. The CDR3 DNA follows: TGCGCCAGCAGCTTGGTTCCAGGGAATATAGGGGAAAAACTGTTTTTT.

The CDR3 bases are TGTGCCAGCAGCTTAGCGCAAGGGGTAGTAGGCACCGGGGAGCTGTTTTTT. This codes for CASSLAQGVVGTGELFF. J is TRBJ2-2 and V is TRBV7-8, with D possibly being TRBD1 (5 bases). In germline, CDR1 is SGHVS, CDR2 FQNEAQ. The CDR3 totals 17 residues. V lost 0 bases, J lost 4 bases, and 15 bases lay in between. Variable domain in full (rest from reference TRBV7-8 and TRBJ2-2): GAGVSQSPRYKVAKRGQDVALRCDPISGHVSLFWYQQALGQGPEFLTYFQNEAQLDKSGLPSDRFFAERPEGSVSTLKIQRTQQEDSAVYLCASSLAQGVVGTGELFFGEGSRLTVL.

V usage is TRBV7-2 and J usage is TRBJ2-2; tentatively, D is TRBD1 (5 bases). The CDR3 consists of 14 residues. V lost 3 bases and J lost 5, with 10 bases in between. Germline CDR1 is SGHTA and CDR2 is FQGNSA. DNA for the CDR3: TGTGCCAGCAGCTTGACAGAGACAACCGGGGAGCTGTTTTTT. Protein sequence: CASSLTETTGELFF.

The chain employs TRBV7-9 and TRBJ2-5; D is ambiguous. This CDR3 spans 17 amino acids. Germline-derived CDR1 and CDR2 are SEHNR and FQNEAQ (reference sequence). V lost 1 base, J lost 1 base, and 16 bases lay in between. Here the CDR3 DNA reads TGTGCCAGCAGCTTAGTTGAATTGCGGATCCTCCAAGAGACCCAGTACTTC. Translated, it gives CASSLVELRILQETQYF.

The rearrangement joins TRBV19 to TRBJ2-7; D is undetermined. Trimming left V 3 bases short and J 2 bases short, with 5 bases between. The CDR3 contains 12 residues. Germline V lookup: CDR1 LNHDA, CDR2 SQIVND (reference sequence). CDR3 sequence (DNA): TGTGCCAGTAGTATGCCCCCCTACGAGCAGTACTTC. As protein: CASSMPPYEQYF.

The chain is built from TRBV4-2 and TRBJ2-2; tentative D call: TRBD2 (6 bases). This CDR3 spans 15 amino acids. Germline V lookup: CDR1 LGHNA, CDR2 YNFKEQ. V gave up 5 bases and J gave up 5 bases, with 15 bases separating them. The CDR3 region has the DNA TGTGCCAGCAGCTCTACACGACTAGGTACCGGGGAGCTGTTTTTT. This gives the protein CASSSTRLGTGELFF.

This clone was detected once. CDR3 loop: CASSADTRPQETQYF. CDR3 nucleotides: TGTGCCAGCAGCGCTGATACTAGGCCTCAAGAGACCCAGTACTTC. The gene calls are TRBV2 and TRBJ2-5; maybe TRBD2 (5 bases). The CDR3 is 15 amino acids. V was trimmed by 6 bases and J by 2 bases, leaving 16 bases between them. Germline CDR1 and CDR2: SNHLY and FYNNEI.

The chain recombines TRBV5-4 with TRBJ2-3; D is unresolved. CDR1 SGHNT and CDR2 YYREEE come from the germline V gene (reference sequence). V was trimmed by 0 bases and J by 2 bases, leaving 4 bases between them. This CDR3 is 13 amino acids long. The CDR3 loop reads CASSLGNTDTQYF. CDR3 bases: TGTGCCAGCAGCTTGGGGAACACAGATACGCAGTATTTT.

This clone was picked up one time. The V call is TRBV19, the J call TRBJ2-3; 11 bases are shared with TRBD2. This CDR3 comprises 16 residues. V trimming: 3 bases; J trimming: 2 bases; junction bases outside the gene matches: 4. Looked up from germline, CDR1 is LNHDA and CDR2 is SQIVND (reference sequence). Here the CDR3 DNA reads TGTGCCAGTAGTATCTCTAGCGGGGGGAACACAGATACGCAGTATTTT. The encoded protein is CASSISSGGNTDTQYF.

A remark on this clone: The sample carries other DNA sequences with the same CDR3. The chain recombines TRBV7-2 with TRBJ1-5; D gene uncertain. Germline V CDR1 and CDR2: SGHTA, FQGNSA. V lost 1 base to trimming and J lost 4 bases, with 2 bases between them. This CDR3 contains 12 residues. Here the CDR3 DNA reads TGTGCCAGCAGCTTAGAGAATCAGCCCCAGCATTTT. Its protein product is CASSLENQPQHF.

This clone was picked up one time. The V call is TRBV6-1, the J call TRBJ1-1; D gene unclear. The germline V gene has CDR1 MNHNS and CDR2 SASEGT. Trimming took off 7 bases at V and 7 bases at J, with 16 bases between the two ends. This CDR3 has 13 amino acids. This chain's CDR3 is CASTASRTSEAFF. Here the CDR3 DNA reads TGTGCCAGCACCGCCTCAAGGACGAGTGAAGCTTTCTTT.

J is TRBJ1-1 and V is TRBV5-1; 9 nucleotides align to TRBD1. Germline CDR1 is SGHRS and CDR2 is YFSETQ. The J segment lost 4 bases and the V segment lost 4 bases, leaving 2 bases of the junction unmatched. CDR3 length: 13 amino acids. This chain's CDR3 is CASSQTGGTEAFF. DNA of the CDR3: TGCGCCAGCAGCCAGACAGGGGGCACTGAAGCTTTCTTT. Together with reference TRBV5-1 and TRBJ1-1, the CDR3 gives the full variable domain: KAGVTQTPRYLIKTRGQQVTLSCSPISGHRSVSWYQQTPGQGLQFLFEYFSETQRNKGNFPGRFSGRQFSNSRSEMNVSTLELGDSALYLCASSQTGGTEAFFGQGTRLTVV.

V is TRBV25-1 and J is TRBJ1-6, with D unresolved. Germline CDR1 is MGHDK and CDR2 is SYGVNS. The CDR3 sequence is 12 residues long. V lost 3 bases, J lost 4 bases, and 1 base lay in between. CDR3 DNA sequence: TGTGCCAGCAGTGATTATAATTCACCCCTCCACTTT. It specifies CASSDYNSPLHF.

This sequence joins TRBV6-5 and TRBJ2-5; D might be TRBD1 (6 bases). In germline, CDR1 is MNHEY, CDR2 SVGAGI. The CDR3 consists of 14 residues. Trimming removed 2 bases from V and 5 bases from J, with 12 bases in between. The CDR3 DNA reads TGTGCCAGCAGTTACCTCGCACAGGGCGAGACCCAGTACTTC. Amino acids: CASSYLAQGETQYF.

The chain couples TRBV13 to TRBJ2-7; 7 bases line up with TRBD1. Germline V CDR1 and CDR2: PRHDT, FYEKMQ (reference sequence). The CDR3 runs 14 residues. Trimming took 4 bases from V and 3 from J; bases not matched to a gene: 6. CDR3 nucleotide sequence: TGTGCCAGCAGCTACCTACAGGGGAACTACGAGCAGTACTTC. It specifies CASSYLQGNYEQYF.

This clone was seen at least ten times. This chain connects TRBV7-9 to TRBJ2-7, with 7 bases aligning to TRBD1. Trimming at V came to 0 bases and at J to 3 bases, leaving 5 bases not matched to a gene. CDR3 length: 15 amino acids. Germline CDR1 and CDR2: SEHNR and FQNEAQ (reference sequence). CDR3 amino acids: CASSLAEGGFYEQYF. CDR3 DNA: TGTGCCAGCAGCTTAGCGGAAGGGGGCTTCTACGAGCAGTACTTC.

In its sample, this clone was seen a few times. The chain uses TRBV6-6 and TRBJ1-1; tentative D call: TRBD1 (6 bases). The germline V and J ends were trimmed by 6 bases and 0 bases, with 17 bases remaining between them. The CDR3 is 16 residues long. The germline CDR1 and CDR2 sequences are MNHNY and SVGAGI (reference sequence). CDR3 loop: CASRQQGGLVNTEAFF. The CDR3 DNA reads TGTGCCAGCAGACAACAGGGTGGCCTTGTGAACACTGAAGCTTTCTTT.

The rearrangement links TRBV18 to TRBJ2-3; D gene unclear. Between the trimmed V and J ends, which lost 2 bases and 1 base, there was a span of 10 bases. The V gene's germline CDR1 is KGHSH and CDR2 LQKENI. The CDR3 spans 15 residues. CDR3 loop: CASSPGQGGTDTQYF. The CDR3 nucleotides read TGTGCCAGCTCACCAGGGCAAGGCGGCACAGATACGCAGTATTTT.

V gene TRBV5-6 combines with J gene TRBJ1-2; TRBD1 aligns across 8 bases. V was pared by 0 bases and J by 4 bases, with 2 bases of the junction left unmatched. The CDR3 is 14 amino acids. Germline lookup yields CDR1 SGHDT and CDR2 YYEEEE. CDR3 coding DNA: TGTGCCAGCAGCTTGGCCGACAGGGGCTATGGCTACACCTTC. It is translated as CASSLADRGYGYTF.

The V call is TRBV19, the J call TRBJ1-1; TRBD1 matches at 7 bases. CDR1 and CDR2 from the germline V gene are LNHDA and SQIVND (reference sequence). This CDR3 has 15 residues. The V segment lost 6 bases and the J segment 6 bases; nucleotides outside the gene matches: 13. CDR3 DNA: TGTGCCAGTAGGAACAACCGGGACAGACATCCTGAAGCTTTCTTT. It specifies CASRNNRDRHPEAFF.